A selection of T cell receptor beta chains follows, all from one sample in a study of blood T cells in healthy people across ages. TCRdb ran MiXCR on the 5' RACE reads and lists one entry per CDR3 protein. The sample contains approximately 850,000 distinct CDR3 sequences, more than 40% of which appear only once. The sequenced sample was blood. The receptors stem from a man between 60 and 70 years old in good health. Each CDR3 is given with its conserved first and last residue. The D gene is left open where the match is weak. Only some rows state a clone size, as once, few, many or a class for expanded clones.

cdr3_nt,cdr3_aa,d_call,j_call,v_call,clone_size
TGTGCCAGCAGTTTAGCGTTCCTCTGGGCCAACGTCCTGACTTTC,CASSLAFLWANVLTF,NA,TRBJ2-6,TRBV12-3/TRBV12-4,many
TGTGCCAGCAGCGTAGGGTCCCTAGCGGGGCTAGGAGAGCAGTTCTTC,CASSVGSLAGLGEQFF,TRBD2,TRBJ2-1,TRBV9,NA
TGTGCCAGCAGCCAAGGAAAGTTCGAAGGACATTGGGATTCGGGACAGGCCTTATACGAGCAGTACTTC,CASSQGKFEGHWDSGQALYEQYF,TRBD1,TRBJ2-7,TRBV3-1,NA
TGTGCCAGCAGACTTAAAGGGGTGAAGACCCAGTACTTC,CASRLKGVKTQYF,NA,TRBJ2-5,TRBV6-5,NA
TGTGCCAGCAGGGTGGACAGGGACACCGGGGAGCTGTTTTTT,CASRVDRDTGELFF,TRBD1,TRBJ2-2,TRBV2,NA
TGTGCCAGCACCCCTGGCGGTCCCGAGCAGTACTTC,CASTPGGPEQYF,NA,TRBJ2-7,TRBV5-6,NA
TGTGCCACCAGTGCGGGGACTAGCGGGGGTCCAGATACGCAGTATTTT,CATSAGTSGGPDTQYF,TRBD2,TRBJ2-3,TRBV24-1,NA
TGTGCCAGCAGTCCCCCGGGACAGGGGTCCTATGGCTACACCTTC,CASSPPGQGSYGYTF,TRBD1,TRBJ1-2,TRBV6-6,NA
TGTGCCAGCAGGCCACAGGGGAAGGCCGGGGAGCTGTTTTTT,CASRPQGKAGELFF,TRBD1,TRBJ2-2,TRBV7-2,NA
TGTGCCAGCAGCCCTGCCGGGACAGGGACCTACGAGCAGTACTTC,CASSPAGTGTYEQYF,TRBD1,TRBJ2-7,TRBV28,NA
TGCGCCAGCAGTGAGGGACAGGGACCCGGAGCTTTCTTT,CASSEGQGPGAFF,TRBD1,TRBJ1-1,TRBV10-2,NA
TGTGCCAGCAGCTTAGGACAGACCTTAGTGGGTACGCAGTATTTT,CASSLGQTLVGTQYF,NA,TRBJ2-3,TRBV7-2,NA
TGTGCCAGCAGTTTGCGGACAGGGAACACCGGGGAGCTGTTTTTT,CASSLRTGNTGELFF,TRBD1,TRBJ2-2,TRBV12-3/TRBV12-4,NA
TGTGCCAGCAGTTACCGACAAACTAGAGGCGAGCAGTACTTC,CASSYRQTRGEQYF,NA,TRBJ2-7,TRBV6-2/TRBV6-3,NA
TGCAGTGCTATGGGAACCGGCCCCAACTATGGCTACACCTTC,CSAMGTGPNYGYTF,NA,TRBJ1-2,TRBV20-1,few
TGTGCCAGCAGCGCTCGACGCTACGGGGAAGGGGCCAACGTCCTGACTTTC,CASSARRYGEGANVLTF,NA,TRBJ2-6,TRBV9,NA
TGTGCCAGCAGCTTAGGGCTAGCGGGGGACGTCTACGAGCAGTACTTC,CASSLGLAGDVYEQYF,TRBD2,TRBJ2-7,TRBV7-2,NA
TGTGCCAGCAGCCAGTCCCCCAGGACCGATAATTCACCCCTCCACTTT,CASSQSPRTDNSPLHF,NA,TRBJ1-6,TRBV3-1,NA
TGCAGCGTTGGTTTGACAATGAAGACCCAGTACTTC,CSVGLTMKTQYF,NA,TRBJ2-5,TRBV29-1,many
TGCGCCAGCAGCTCACAGGGGGGAGAGCAGTTCTTC,CASSSQGGEQFF,TRBD1,TRBJ2-1,TRBV5-1,NA
TGTGCCAGCAGTGAAAACAGGGATTTGTATGGCTACACCTTC,CASSENRDLYGYTF,NA,TRBJ1-2,TRBV2,few
TGTGCCAGCAGCTTGTACACTCAAGAGACCCAGTACTTC,CASSLYTQETQYF,NA,TRBJ2-5,TRBV7-2,NA
TGTGCCAGCAACCGGACAGGGCCAAACAGTCGGGCCAACGTCCTGACTTTC,CASNRTGPNSRANVLTF,TRBD1,TRBJ2-6,TRBV6-2/TRBV6-3,NA
TGCGCCAGCAGCCAAGATGGGGAGGGGGCACTGGGCTACAATGAGCAGTTCTTC,CASSQDGEGALGYNEQFF,NA,TRBJ2-1,TRBV4-3,NA
TGCAGTGCTAACAGGGGGGGAGGCTATGGCTACACCTTC,CSANRGGGYGYTF,TRBD1,TRBJ1-2,TRBV20-1,few
TGTGCCAGCAGCCAAGCCAAGGGAGGGGGCGCCTATGGCTACACCTTC,CASSQAKGGGAYGYTF,TRBD1,TRBJ1-2,TRBV14,few
TGCGCCAGCAGTGAGCAGGGGAAAAACATTCAGTACTTC,CASSEQGKNIQYF,NA,TRBJ2-4,TRBV10-2,few
TGTGCCAGCAGGCGGGGCCCCTCGGATGAGCAGTTCTTC,CASRRGPSDEQFF,NA,TRBJ2-1,TRBV7-2,NA
TGTGCCAGCAGCTTAGGGGACAGGTTACCAGAAAAACTGTTTTTT,CASSLGDRLPEKLFF,TRBD1,TRBJ1-4,TRBV7-8,few
TGTGCCAGCAGCCCTACTAGCGGGGGCTACCTGCCGCAGTATTTT,CASSPTSGGYLPQYF,TRBD2,TRBJ2-3,TRBV7-2,NA
TGTGCCAGCAGCCAAGATTTAGCCAAACCCTACGAGCAGTACTTC,CASSQDLAKPYEQYF,NA,TRBJ2-7,TRBV4-2,NA
TGTGTCAGCAGTTACTCGGATAGGGGAGCCTACGAGCAGTACTTC,CVSSYSDRGAYEQYF,NA,TRBJ2-7,TRBV6-5,NA
TGTGCCAGCAGTATCGGACTAGCGGGGGGACAAGAGACCCAGTACTTC,CASSIGLAGGQETQYF,TRBD2,TRBJ2-5,TRBV12-3/TRBV12-4,NA
TGCAGCGTTGAGACAGGTTCCATGGAGACCCAGTACTTC,CSVETGSMETQYF,NA,TRBJ2-5,TRBV29-1,NA
TGTGCCAGCGCGGGGTTAGCGGGGAAAACCGCCTACGAGCAGTACTTC,CASAGLAGKTAYEQYF,TRBD2,TRBJ2-7,TRBV2,NA
TGTGCCATCAGTGAGCACCGGGACAGAGCCGACGAGCAGTACTTC,CAISEHRDRADEQYF,TRBD1,TRBJ2-7,TRBV10-3,NA
TGCGCCAGCAGCCAAGTGTGGGCTAGCTCCTATAATTCACCCCTCCACTTT,CASSQVWASSYNSPLHF,NA,TRBJ1-6,TRBV4-3,NA
TGCAGTGCTAGAGTTGGCCCAGTTCTCACGACAGACTACGAGCAGTACTTC,CSARVGPVLTTDYEQYF,NA,TRBJ2-7,TRBV20-1,NA
TGCAGTGCTAGAGATTCCGGTAGTAGCAATCAGCCCCAGCATTTT,CSARDSGSSNQPQHF,NA,TRBJ1-5,TRBV20-1,NA
TGCGCCAGCAGCCAACGACATCGCAGCAATCAGCCCCAGCATTTT,CASSQRHRSNQPQHF,NA,TRBJ1-5,TRBV4-3,few
TGCAGCCTCGGGCAGGGTGGTGGCTACACCTTC,CSLGQGGGYTF,NA,TRBJ1-2,TRBV29-1,NA
TGTGCCAGCAGTTCCAAACTCAGGCTGACGGGAGCTTTCTTT,CASSSKLRLTGAFF,NA,TRBJ1-1,TRBV28,NA
TGTGCCGCTCAGGGGGTGCCGGGGGACAGGGGGCCCGAGAACACTGAAGCTTTCTTT,CAAQGVPGDRGPENTEAFF,TRBD1,TRBJ1-1,TRBV10-3,NA